The 23 T cell receptor beta chains below all came from one sample that was sequenced in a study of blood T cell repertoires in COVID-19. Here immunoSEQ multiplex PCR was the method, and the copy in TCRdb shows in-frame clones only, minus some. Counted here are approximately 140,000 clones, over 75% occurring once; the ten biggest clones make up roughly a tenth. The sequenced sample was peripheral blood. These receptors all come from a man aged 60 to 69 with active or convalescent COVID-19.

The chain recombines TRBV12-3 or TRBV12-4 with TRBJ2-7, with 10 bases identical to TRBD2. V dropped 6 bases and J dropped 2; count of bases not matched to a gene: 1. CDR3 length: 13 residues. CDR3 coding DNA: TGTGCCAGCAGACTAGCGGGGACCTACGAGCAGTACTTC. Protein: CASRLAGTYEQYF.

The V call is TRBV7-9, the J call TRBJ2-2; 8 bases are shared with TRBD1. From germline, CDR1 is SEHNR and CDR2 FQNEAQ (reference sequence). This CDR3 region has 17 residues. V was pared by 2 bases and J by 1 base, with 6 bases of the junction left unmatched. CDR3 coding DNA: TGTGCCAGCAGCTTAAAAGGGGGACAGGTGAACACCGGGGAGCTGTTTTTT. Translated, it gives CASSLKGGQVNTGELFF.

This rearrangement joins TRBV6-6 to TRBJ2-7; 7 positions agree with TRBD2. CDR1 MNHNY and CDR2 SVGAGI come from the germline V gene (reference sequence). This CDR3 comprises 14 residues. J gave up 3 bases and V 7 bases, and 9 bases lay outside the gene matches. CDR3 loop: CASKRTRDLYEQYF. CDR3 nucleotide sequence: TGTGCCAGCAAGCGGACTAGGGACCTCTACGAGCAGTACTTC.

The J gene is TRBJ2-1, the V gene TRBV28; the D gene is possibly TRBD2 (5 bases). Trimming took 7 bases from V and 5 from J, leaving 21 bases between them. CDR3 size: 16 residues. Looked up from germline, CDR1 is MDHEN and CDR2 is SYDVKM. CDR3 sequence: CASTKKGVWFDNEQFF. The CDR3 DNA reads as TGTGCCAGCACCAAGAAGGGAGTATGGTTCGACAATGAGCAGTTCTTC.

Here the CDR3 reads CASSLGILGGEETQYF. The DNA of the CDR3 is TGTGCCAGCAGCTTAGGAATATTGGGTGGAGAGGAGACCCAGTACTTC. The chain is built from TRBV11-2 and TRBJ2-5; D is undetermined. The CDR3 covers 16 residues. Germline CDR1 SGHAT, CDR2 FQNNGV. Trimming cost V 1 base and J 5 bases, with 17 bases left between them.

The V gene is TRBV6-1, the J gene TRBJ2-7; 11 bases line up with TRBD1. V lost 0 bases and J lost 4; bases outside the gene matches: 14. From germline, CDR1 is MNHNS and CDR2 SASEGT. CDR3 length: 19 residues. CDR3 loop: CASSEASGTGGYKGYEQYF. In DNA, the CDR3 is TGTGCCAGCAGTGAAGCTTCCGGGACAGGGGGTTATAAGGGTTACGAGCAGTACTTC.

For the CDR3, the DNA is TGTGCCAGCAGTCTGACACTTAGCAATCAGCCCCAGCATTTT. Residues: CASSLTLSNQPQHF. The chain couples TRBV28 to TRBJ1-5; D is unclear. CDR3 length: 14 residues. Trimming removed 5 bases from V and 0 bases from J, with 8 bases in between. Germline V gives CDR1 MDHEN, CDR2 SYDVKM.

The genes are TRBV10-3 and TRBJ2-1, with 8 bases fitting TRBD2. Germline loops: CDR1 ENHRY, CDR2 SYGVKD. The CDR3 has 18 residues. V gave up 3 bases and J gave up 3 bases; unmatched junction bases: 13. CDR3 region: CAISEPRTPAGDYNEQFF. In DNA, the CDR3 is TGTGCCATCAGTGAACCGAGGACCCCAGCGGGAGACTACAATGAGCAGTTCTTC.

The chain uses TRBV5-5 and TRBJ2-7; 9 nucleotides align to TRBD1. Unmatched junction bases numbered 5, after V lost 0 bases and J lost 1 base. Germline CDR1 and CDR2: SGHKS and YYEKEE (reference sequence). The CDR3 extends over 16 amino acids. CDR3 protein: CASSLAQGAGSYEQYF. In nucleotides, the CDR3 is TGTGCCAGCAGCTTGGCACAGGGGGCTGGGTCCTACGAGCAGTACTTC.

This chain connects TRBV9 to TRBJ2-7, with 10 bases lining up with TRBD2. After removal of 4 bases from V and 7 bases from J, the junction contained 11 bases not matched to a gene. Germline V CDR1 and CDR2: SGDLS, YYNGEE. CDR3 length equals 15 residues. The CDR3 reads CASSFGLAEPWEQYF. CDR3 DNA: TGTGCCAGCAGCTTTGGACTAGCGGAGCCTTGGGAGCAGTACTTC.

The chain employs TRBV2 and TRBJ1-2; D is uncertain. V lost 1 base and J 4 bases, leaving 7 bases between the germline ends. There are 13 residues in the CDR3. CDR1 SNHLY and CDR2 FYNNEI come from the germline V gene. CDR3 in DNA: TGTGCCAGCAGTGAAGACGCCAGCTATGGCTACACCTTC. Amino acids: CASSEDASYGYTF.

This chain uses TRBV24-1 with TRBJ2-5; no clear D. The CDR3 runs to 13 residues. V lost 8 bases and J lost 0, with 9 bases in between. Germline V CDR1 and CDR2: KGHDR, SFDVKD. The CDR3 nucleotides read TGTGCCACCACCGACGGGTACCAAGAGACCCAGTACTTC. This sequence encodes CATTDGYQETQYF.

The chain links TRBV7-2 to TRBJ2-5; 7 bases are a match to TRBD1. CDR3 size: 14 residues. The junction had 7 bases not matched to a gene; V was cut back by 5 bases and J by 4 bases. From germline, CDR1 is SGHTA and CDR2 FQGNSA. The CDR3 DNA reads TGTGCCAGCAGCGAGCGGACAGGCGTAGAGACCCAGTACTTC. It translates to CASSERTGVETQYF. Variable domain in full (rest from reference TRBV7-2 and TRBJ2-5): GAGVSQSPSNKVTEKGKDVELRCDPISGHTALYWYRQSLGQGLEFLIYFQGNSAPDKSGLPSDRFSAERTGGSVSTLTIQRTQQEDSAVYLCASSERTGVETQYFGPGTRLLVL.

As DNA, the CDR3 is TGCGCCAGCAGCCCACAGGGGGATGGCTACACCTTC. Its protein is CASSPQGDGYTF. The rearrangement uses TRBV5-1 and TRBJ1-2, with 8 bases lining up with TRBD1. The germline gives CDR1 SGHRS, CDR2 YFSETQ. V gave up 4 bases and J gave up 6 bases; unmatched junction bases: 2. The CDR3 covers 12 residues.

This clone was counted a few times. This chain uses TRBV27 with TRBJ1-6; D may be TRBD1 (6 bases). Germline CDR1 MNHEY, CDR2 SMNVEV (reference sequence). CDR3 length: 15 amino acids. V was clipped by 4 bases and J by 7 bases, with 14 bases between them. Here the CDR3 reads CASSSGGTSNSPLHF. As DNA, the CDR3 is TGTGCCAGCAGTTCCGGGGGGACATCGAATTCACCCCTCCACTTT.

The chain links TRBV9 to TRBJ2-7, with a possible D match to TRBD2 (5 bases). The germline CDR1 and CDR2 sequences are SGDLS and YYNGEE. The CDR3 has 14 residues. Trimming shortened V by 3 bases and J by 1 base, and 11 bases separated the two germline ends. The CDR3 loop is CASSGSAVSYEQYF. Written as DNA, the CDR3 is TGTGCCAGCAGCGGTAGCGCCGTTTCCTACGAGCAGTACTTC.

The rearrangement links TRBV28 to TRBJ1-2, with 8 bases lining up with TRBD1. The V gene's germline CDR1 is MDHEN and CDR2 SYDVKM. V gave up 7 bases and J gave up 4 bases; unmatched junction bases: 8. The CDR3 is 14 residues long. The CDR3 region has the DNA TGTGCCAGCAATACGGGGGACAGGTCCTATGGCTACACCTTC. Its protein product is CASNTGDRSYGYTF.

This clone was seen only once. V usage is TRBV9 and J usage is TRBJ2-3; 9 nucleotides agree with TRBD1. The CDR3 runs 15 residues. With V trimmed by 3 bases and J by 6 bases, 8 bases remained unmatched. Germline CDR1 is SGDLS and CDR2 is YYNGEE. CDR3 amino acids: CASSGDRDVGDTQYF. DNA of the CDR3: TGTGCCAGCAGCGGGGACAGGGACGTTGGCGATACGCAGTATTTT.

The DNA for the CDR3 is TGTGCCAGCTCACCGCAGGGTTACAATGAGCAGTTCTTC. It translates to CASSPQGYNEQFF. The chain employs TRBV18 and TRBJ2-1; D possibly corresponds to TRBD1 (5 bases). Trimming took 3 bases from V and 4 from J, leaving 7 bases between them. CDR3 length equals 13 residues. The germline gives CDR1 KGHSH, CDR2 LQKENI.

The chain employs TRBV14 and TRBJ2-2, with 8 bases matching TRBD1. The CDR3 is made up of 14 amino acids. Trimming at V came to 8 bases and at J to 2 bases, leaving 4 bases not matched to a gene. The V gene's germline CDR1 is SGHDN and CDR2 FVKESK. CDR3 in amino acids: CASRQGPNTGELFF. The CDR3 DNA is TGTGCCAGCCGACAGGGGCCAAACACCGGGGAGCTGTTTTTT. The entire variable domain, with the rest obtained from reference TRBV14 and TRBJ2-2, is as follows: EAGVTQFPSHSVIEKGQTVTLRCDPISGHDNLYWYRRVMGKEIKFLLHFVKESKQDESGMPNNRFLAERTGGTYSTLKVQPAELEDSGVYFCASRQGPNTGELFFGEGSRLTVL.

This clone was counted a single time. The chain employs TRBV24-1 and TRBJ2-1, with D perhaps matching TRBD2 (5 bases). Germline CDR1 and CDR2: KGHDR and SFDVKD. The CDR3 totals 13 residues. V was cut by 9 bases and J by 2 bases, with 10 bases left in between. CDR3 nucleotides: TGTGCCACCGGGAGTGGAACCTACAATGAGCAGTTCTTC. Amino acid sequence: CATGSGTYNEQFF.

V gene TRBV5-1 combines with J gene TRBJ2-7; 8 nucleotides agree with TRBD1. Germline values: CDR1 SGHRS, CDR2 YFSETQ. V dropped 0 bases and J dropped 7; count of bases not matched to a gene: 6. The CDR3 covers 14 residues. The CDR3 DNA follows: TGCGCCAGCAGCTTGGCAGGGGGCTCGAGGGAGCAGTACTTC. Protein sequence: CASSLAGGSREQYF.

The chain employs TRBV18 and TRBJ2-7; 7 bases agree with TRBD1. The trim removed 3 bases at V and 2 bases at J, leaving 7 bases unmatched. Germline V CDR1 and CDR2: KGHSH, LQKENI. The CDR3 loop spans 15 amino acids. The CDR3 loop reads CASSPLSGQTYEQYF. The CDR3 DNA sequence: TGTGCCAGCTCACCCCTGTCGGGACAGACCTACGAGCAGTACTTC.